This T cell receptor beta chain was captured in a study of tissue T cells after allogeneic stem cell transplantation. To note about this clone: All gene names here are mouse names. The CDR3 is cut off 1 residue early in the read; its end comes from the germline J gene.

Some clones are missing from TCRdb's copy, which holds only in-frame ones; the method was immunoSEQ multiplex PCR. Of some 5,000 clones in the sample, less than 50% were seen once. Time point here: mouse harvest day 14 after allogeneic transplant. Each mouse received 10^7 T-cell-depleted marrow cells plus 10^6 splenic CD5+ T cells by tail vein. Mice had MHC-mismatched B6 into BALB/c GVHD, sampled day 7 or 14. In germline, CDR1 is SGHSN, CDR2 HYEKVE. The CDR3 length is 14 residues. V lost 1 base and J lost 0, with 6 bases in between. Material for sequencing was gut tissue. The sequence derives from a female BALB/c mouse given C57BL/6 T cells with graft-versus-host disease after an allogeneic hematopoietic cell transplant. The chain joins TRBV12-1 to TRBJ1-3; D is undetermined. The CDR3 is CASSLTHSGNTLYF. The part of the CDR3 DNA that was read is TGTGCCAGCTCTCTGACACATTCTGGAAATACGCTCTAT.